One and the same sample provided the 23 T cell receptor beta chains below, sequenced in a study of post-analysis software for immune sequencing data. General observations from the study: Five or six TRBV segments appeared more often in patients than in controls, and TRBV5-6, TRBV5-1 and TRBV20-1 were among these.

Unique molecular identifiers were present in the TCR beta cDNA libraries. TCRdb re-derived calls from the PCR reads in MiXCR, one entry per CDR3 protein. The repertoire holds about 460,000 distinct CDR3 sequences, with around 40% as singletons. Antigens for these TCRs are unknown. Material: blood. These TCRs come from a girl under 18 with multiple sclerosis.

This chain joins TRBV9 and TRBJ2-1, with 8 bases fitting TRBD1. This CDR3 has 15 residues. Germline V CDR1 and CDR2: SGDLS, YYNGEE. Trimming took 0 bases from V and 8 from J; bases not matched to a gene: 7. For the CDR3, the DNA is TGTGCCAGCAGCGTAGGGCAGGGGGCGAGTTATGAGCAGTTCTTC. Amino acid sequence: CASSVGQGASYEQFF. The entire variable domain, with the rest obtained from reference TRBV9 and TRBJ2-1, is as follows: DSGVTQTPKHLITATGQRVTLRCSPRSGDLSVYWYQQSLDQGLQFLIQYYNGEERAKGNILERFSAQQFPDLHSELNLSSLELGDSALYFCASSVGQGASYEQFFGPGTRLTVL.

The chain uses TRBV3-1 and TRBJ2-3; D uncertain. Germline V gene data show CDR1 as LGHDT and CDR2 as YNNKEL (reference sequence). V dropped 0 bases and J dropped 2 bases, with 9 bases sitting between them. The CDR3 covers 15 residues. CDR3 residues: CASSQDPTYTDTQYF. CDR3 coding DNA: TGTGCCAGCAGCCAAGATCCGACTTACACAGATACGCAGTATTTT.

The V and J genes are TRBV28 and TRBJ2-7; 7 nucleotides match TRBD2. This CDR3 is 14 amino acids long. Trimming took 7 bases from V and 3 from J; bases not matched to a gene: 9. The germline V gene has CDR1 MDHEN and CDR2 SYDVKM. The CDR3 loop is CASTRWGGNYEQYF. The CDR3 region has the DNA TGTGCCAGCACTAGGTGGGGAGGGAACTACGAGCAGTACTTC.

The sample holds a few counts of this clonotype. This chain links TRBV7-2 with TRBJ2-3; 14 bases align to TRBD2. CDR1 is SGHTA, CDR2 FQGNSA, per germline. This CDR3 is built from 19 residues. Trimming removed 2 bases from V and 5 bases from J; junction bases left unmatched: 12. CDR3 region: CASSLPNKPGLAGVDTQYF. CDR3 sequence (DNA): TGTGCCAGCAGCTTACCGAACAAGCCGGGACTAGCGGGAGTAGATACGCAGTATTTT.

The genes are TRBV7-8 and TRBJ1-1; D remains unclear. CDR1 is SGHVS and CDR2 is FQNEAQ in the germline V gene. Trimming shortened V by 5 bases and J by 1 base, and 8 bases separated the two germline ends. This CDR3 spans 13 amino acids. For the CDR3, the DNA is TGTGCCAGCAGCCAAAGTTCGAACACTGAAGCTTTCTTT. Its translation: CASSQSSNTEAFF. The full variable domain, rest sourced from reference TRBV7-8 and TRBJ1-1, is GAGVSQSPRYKVAKRGQDVALRCDPISGHVSLFWYQQALGQGPEFLTYFQNEAQLDKSGLPSDRFFAERPEGSVSTLKIQRTQQEDSAVYLCASSQSSNTEAFFGQGTRLTVV.

There are a few counts of this clonotype. V usage is TRBV28 and J usage is TRBJ2-6; the D call may be TRBD1 or TRBD2 (5 bases each). The CDR3 is 14 amino acids. CDR1 and CDR2 (germline): MDHEN, SYDVKM. Trimming cost V 5 bases and J 0 bases, with 5 bases left between them. In nucleotides, the CDR3 is TGTGCCAGCAGTGGGACCTCTGGGGCCAACGTCCTGACTTTC. The encoded protein is CASSGTSGANVLTF.

This chain links TRBV20-1 with TRBJ1-5; D is unresolved. Germline V gene sequence: CDR1 DFQATT, CDR2 SNEGSKA (reference sequence). The CDR3 length is 11 residues. V lost 3 bases and J 5 bases, leaving 5 bases between the germline ends. The CDR3 here is CSASSDQPQHF. CDR3 DNA: TGCAGTGCTAGCTCAGATCAGCCCCAGCATTTT.

The chain employs TRBV6-2 or TRBV6-3 and TRBJ2-5; the D gene is possibly TRBD2 (6 bases). CDR3 length: 13 amino acids. Deletions cut 2 bases from V and 2 bases from J, with 6 bases between. CDR1 and CDR2 (germline): MNHEY, SVGEGT. CDR3 residues: CASSYGTQETQYF. CDR3 in DNA: TGTGCCAGCAGTTACGGGACTCAAGAGACCCAGTACTTC.

This clonotype was observed a few times. The V and J genes are TRBV27 and TRBJ2-7; D may be TRBD1 or TRBD2 (5 bases each). The germline V gene has CDR1 MNHEY and CDR2 SMNVEV (reference sequence). The CDR3 spans 15 residues. V was pared by 5 bases and J by 0 bases, with 14 bases between. The CDR3 is CASSPTRGASYEQYF. CDR3 DNA: TGTGCCAGCAGTCCAACGAGGGGTGCCTCCTACGAGCAGTACTTC.

V gene TRBV9 combines with J gene TRBJ2-1; 8 nucleotides align to TRBD2. The CDR3 consists of 15 residues. The J segment lost 1 base and the V segment lost 4 bases, leaving 4 bases of the junction unmatched. CDR1 SGDLS and CDR2 YYNGEE come from the germline V gene. CDR3 nucleotides: TGTGCCAGCAGCCCCGGGAGGGCATCCTACAATGAGCAGTTCTTC. This encodes CASSPGRASYNEQFF.

The rearrangement joins TRBV10-3 to TRBJ2-1; TRBD1 matches at 7 bases. Germline V gives CDR1 ENHRY, CDR2 SYGVKD. The CDR3 runs to 13 residues. The trim removed 7 bases at V and 8 bases at J, leaving 8 bases unmatched. CDR3 loop: CAINGDRGDEQFF. CDR3 bases: TGTGCCATCAATGGGGACAGAGGCGATGAGCAGTTCTTC.

The rearrangement uses TRBV5-1 and TRBJ2-1; the match to TRBD2 covers 8 bases. Germline loops: CDR1 SGHRS, CDR2 YFSETQ. The CDR3 totals 16 residues. Trimming removed 4 bases from V and 5 bases from J; junction bases left unmatched: 11. The CDR3 nucleotides are TGCGCCAGCAGCCTGGAGGGAGCGGGAGAACACAATGAGCAGTTCTTC. It yields the protein CASSLEGAGEHNEQFF.

V usage is TRBV6-2 or TRBV6-3 and J usage is TRBJ2-5; D is unresolved. Germline values: CDR1 MNHEY, CDR2 SVGEGT. The V end was cut by 2 bases, the J end by 5 bases, with 12 bases between. The CDR3 consists of 14 residues. In DNA form, the CDR3 reads TGTGCCAGCAGTTACCGGGCCAACTTGGAGACCCAGTACTTC. Amino acid sequence: CASSYRANLETQYF.

DNA for the CDR3: TGTGCCACCAGCAGAGGGACGGGGACAGGAGCAAAACTGTTTTTT. Amino acid sequence: CATSRGTGTGAKLFF. The chain employs TRBV15 and TRBJ1-4, with TRBD1 matching over 8 bases. The CDR3 loop spans 15 amino acids. J was trimmed by 10 bases and V by 1 base; bases with no gene match: 8. CDR1 and CDR2 (germline): LNHNV, YYDKDF (reference sequence).

This chain connects TRBV29-1 to TRBJ2-7, with D perhaps matching TRBD1 or TRBD2 (5 bases each). The CDR3 extends over 12 amino acids. Germline-derived CDR1 and CDR2 are SQVTM and ANQGSEA. Trimming cost V 4 bases and J 2 bases, with 9 bases left between them. The CDR3 DNA is TGCAGCGTTGGGGACGGACCCTACGAGCAGTACTTC. The encoded protein is CSVGDGPYEQYF.

DNA for the CDR3: TGCAGTGCTCGACGGACCGGCGGGGCAGATACGCAGTATTTT. As protein: CSARRTGGADTQYF. The chain carries TRBV20-1 and TRBJ2-3; maybe TRBD2 (6 bases). Germline V gene data show CDR1 as DFQATT and CDR2 as SNEGSKA (reference sequence). The CDR3 has 14 amino acids. Between the trimmed V and J ends, which lost 5 bases and 4 bases, there was a span of 16 bases.

V usage is TRBV20-1 and J usage is TRBJ2-7, with D perhaps TRBD1 (6 bases). Germline-derived CDR1 and CDR2 are DFQATT and SNEGSKA (reference sequence). This CDR3 has 15 amino acids. Trimming left V 5 bases short and J 1 base short, with 18 bases between. CDR3 amino acids: CSARSIGTNSYEQYF. In nucleotides, the CDR3 is TGCAGTGCTCGATCGATCGGGACAAATTCCTACGAGCAGTACTTC.

V and J are TRBV6-2 or TRBV6-3 and TRBJ2-7; weak D call: TRBD1 (6 bases). This CDR3 is built from 15 residues. Germline CDR1 and CDR2: MNHEY and SVGEGT. Trimming shortened V by 5 bases and J by 1 base, and 15 bases separated the two germline ends. The CDR3: CASSPVLTGSYEQYF. CDR3 DNA: TGTGCCAGCAGTCCCGTCCTTACAGGGTCCTACGAGCAGTACTTC.

The chain carries TRBV5-1 and TRBJ2-3; 7 positions match TRBD1. Germline V gene lookup returns CDR1 SGHRS and CDR2 YFSETQ. The CDR3 has 16 residues. The ends lost 0 bases at V and 2 bases at J; junction bases unmatched: 6. The DNA for the CDR3 is TGCGCCAGCAGCTTGGTCTCTGGGACAGACACAGATACGCAGTATTTT. The encoded protein is CASSLVSGTDTDTQYF.

This clonotype was counted between two and nine times. The gene calls are TRBV7-8 and TRBJ2-7, with unresolved D. CDR3 length equals 14 residues. In germline, CDR1 is SGHVS, CDR2 FQNEAQ. V lost 0 bases, J lost 3 bases, and 9 bases lay in between. The CDR3 spells CASSLALSIYEQYF. CDR3 coding DNA: TGTGCCAGCAGCTTAGCTTTGAGTATCTACGAGCAGTACTTC.

For the CDR3, the DNA is TGTGCCAGCAGTTTGCCCGGGGGCGGGGAGACCCAGTACTTC. It encodes CASSLPGGGETQYF. The chain recombines TRBV12-3 or TRBV12-4 with TRBJ2-5; tentatively, D is TRBD1 or TRBD2 (6 bases each). There are 14 residues in the CDR3. V gave up 3 bases and J gave up 5 bases, with 13 bases separating them.

The chain combines TRBV29-1 with TRBJ2-3, with 9 nucleotides matching TRBD2. The CDR3 has 16 residues. Germline-derived CDR1 and CDR2 are SQVTM and ANQGSEA. V was clipped by 1 base and J by 5 bases; unmatched bases: 10. The CDR3 protein is CSVEGLGREGQDTQYF. CDR3 bases: TGCAGCGTTGAAGGTTTAGGGCGGGAGGGCCAAGATACGCAGTATTTT.

This chain links TRBV4-2 with TRBJ2-3; 10 bases match TRBD2. Germline V lookup: CDR1 LGHNA, CDR2 YNFKEQ. The CDR3 runs 19 residues. The J segment lost 6 bases and the V segment lost 3 bases, leaving 18 bases of the junction unmatched. CDR3 nucleotide sequence: TGTGCCAGCAGCCAGCCTACAGGGACTAGCGACGCAAGTTGGGATACGCAGTATTTT. Protein sequence: CASSQPTGTSDASWDTQYF.